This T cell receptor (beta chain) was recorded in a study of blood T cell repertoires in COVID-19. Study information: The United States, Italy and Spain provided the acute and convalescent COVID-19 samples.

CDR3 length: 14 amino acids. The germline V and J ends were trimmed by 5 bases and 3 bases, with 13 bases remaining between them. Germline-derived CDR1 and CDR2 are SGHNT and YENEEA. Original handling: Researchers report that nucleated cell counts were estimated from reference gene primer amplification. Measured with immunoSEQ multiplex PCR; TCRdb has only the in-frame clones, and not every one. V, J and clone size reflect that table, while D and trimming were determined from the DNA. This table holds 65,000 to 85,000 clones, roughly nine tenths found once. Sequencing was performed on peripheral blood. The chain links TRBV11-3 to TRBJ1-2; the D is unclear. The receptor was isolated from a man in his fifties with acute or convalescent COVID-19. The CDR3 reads CASSRLAGDYGYTF. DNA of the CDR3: TGTGCCAGCAGCAGACTAGCCGGTGACTATGGCTACACCTTC.